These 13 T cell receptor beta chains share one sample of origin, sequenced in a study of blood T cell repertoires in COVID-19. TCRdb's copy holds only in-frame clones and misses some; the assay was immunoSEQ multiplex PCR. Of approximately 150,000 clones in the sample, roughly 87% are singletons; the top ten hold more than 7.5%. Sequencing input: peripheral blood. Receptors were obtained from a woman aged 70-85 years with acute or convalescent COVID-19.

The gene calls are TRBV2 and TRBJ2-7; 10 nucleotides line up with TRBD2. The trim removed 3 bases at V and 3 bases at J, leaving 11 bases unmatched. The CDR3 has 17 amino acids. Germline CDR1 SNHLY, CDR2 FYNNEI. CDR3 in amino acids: CASSDLGLAGDYYEQYF. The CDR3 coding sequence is TGTGCCAGCAGTGATCTTGGGCTAGCGGGGGATTACTACGAGCAGTACTTC.

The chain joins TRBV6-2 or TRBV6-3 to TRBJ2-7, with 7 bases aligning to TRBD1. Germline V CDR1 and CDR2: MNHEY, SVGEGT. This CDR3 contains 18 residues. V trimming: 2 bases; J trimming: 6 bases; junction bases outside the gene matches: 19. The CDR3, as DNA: TGTGCCAGCAGTTACCCGGATCCTCCGGGACAGAGACTACGCGAGCAGTACTTC. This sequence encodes CASSYPDPPGQRLREQYF.

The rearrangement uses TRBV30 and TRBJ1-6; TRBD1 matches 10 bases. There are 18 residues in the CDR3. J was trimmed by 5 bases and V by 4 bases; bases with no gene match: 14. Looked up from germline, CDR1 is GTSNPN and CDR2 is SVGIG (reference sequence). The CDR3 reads CAWTPGGTGERNNSPLHF. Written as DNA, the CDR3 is TGTGCCTGGACCCCCGGGGGGACAGGGGAGAGGAATAATTCACCCCTCCACTTT.

CDR3 in amino acids: CASSIVLSPYEQYF. The CDR3 DNA sequence: TGTGCCAGTAGTATAGTTCTGTCCCCCTACGAGCAGTACTTC. This chain links TRBV19 with TRBJ2-7; D is uncertain. Germline V gene sequence: CDR1 LNHDA, CDR2 SQIVND (reference sequence). The CDR3 has 14 amino acids. Trimming took 1 base from V and 2 from J, leaving 9 bases between them.

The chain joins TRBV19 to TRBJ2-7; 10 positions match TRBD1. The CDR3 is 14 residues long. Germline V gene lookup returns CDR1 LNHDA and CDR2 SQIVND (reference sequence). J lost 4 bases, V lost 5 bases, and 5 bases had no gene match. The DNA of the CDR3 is TGTGCCAGTAGTTCCGGGACAGGGGTTTACGAGCAGTACTTC. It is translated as CASSSGTGVYEQYF.

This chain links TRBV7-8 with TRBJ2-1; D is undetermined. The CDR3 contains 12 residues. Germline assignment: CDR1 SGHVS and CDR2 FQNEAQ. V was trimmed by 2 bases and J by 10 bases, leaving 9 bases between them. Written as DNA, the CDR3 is TGTGCCAGCAGCTTACCCTATTGGGAGCAGTTCTTC. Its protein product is CASSLPYWEQFF.

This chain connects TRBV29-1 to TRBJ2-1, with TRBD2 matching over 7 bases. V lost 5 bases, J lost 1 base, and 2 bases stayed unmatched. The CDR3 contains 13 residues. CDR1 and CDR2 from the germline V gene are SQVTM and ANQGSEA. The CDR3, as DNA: TGCAGCGTTAGGCGGGAGTCCTACAATGAGCAGTTCTTC. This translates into CSVRRESYNEQFF.

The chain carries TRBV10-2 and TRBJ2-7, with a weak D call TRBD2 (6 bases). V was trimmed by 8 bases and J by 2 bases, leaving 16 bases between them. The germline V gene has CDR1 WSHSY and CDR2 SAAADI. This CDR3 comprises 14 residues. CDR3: CASGRPWGAYEQYF. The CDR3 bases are TGCGCCAGCGGACGCCCTTGGGGGGCCTACGAGCAGTACTTC.

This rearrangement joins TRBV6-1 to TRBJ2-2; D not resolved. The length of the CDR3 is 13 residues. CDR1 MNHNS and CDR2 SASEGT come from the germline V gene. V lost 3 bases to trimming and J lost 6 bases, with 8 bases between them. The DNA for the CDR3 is TGTGCCAGCAGTGATAACTTGGCCGGGGAGCTGTTTTTT. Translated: CASSDNLAGELFF.

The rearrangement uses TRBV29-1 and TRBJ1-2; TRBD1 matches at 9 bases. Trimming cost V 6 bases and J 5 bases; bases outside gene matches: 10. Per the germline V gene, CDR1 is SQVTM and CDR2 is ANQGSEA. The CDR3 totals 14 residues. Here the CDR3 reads CSVETGGPSYGYTF. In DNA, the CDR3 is TGCAGCGTGGAGACAGGGGGGCCGAGTTATGGCTACACCTTC. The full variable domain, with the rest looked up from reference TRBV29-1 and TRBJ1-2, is SAVISQKPSRDICQRGTSLTIQCQVDSQVTMMFWYRQQPGQSLTLIATANQGSEATYESGFVIDKFPISRPNLTFSTLTVSNMSPEDSSIYLCSVETGGPSYGYTFGSGTRLTVV.

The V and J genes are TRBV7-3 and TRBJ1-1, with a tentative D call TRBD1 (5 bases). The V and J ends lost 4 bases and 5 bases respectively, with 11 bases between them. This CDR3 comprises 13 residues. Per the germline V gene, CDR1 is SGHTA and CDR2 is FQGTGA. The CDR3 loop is CASSSTVRTEAFF. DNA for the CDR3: TGTGCCAGCAGCTCGACAGTTCGTACTGAAGCTTTCTTT.

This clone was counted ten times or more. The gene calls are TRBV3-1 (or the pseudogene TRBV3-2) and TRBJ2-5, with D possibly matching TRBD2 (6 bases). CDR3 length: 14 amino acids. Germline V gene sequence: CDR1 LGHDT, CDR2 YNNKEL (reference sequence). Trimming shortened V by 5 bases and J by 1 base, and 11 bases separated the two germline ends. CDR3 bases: TGTGCCAGCAGCTTCCGGGACTTCCAAGAGACCCAGTACTTC. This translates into CASSFRDFQETQYF.

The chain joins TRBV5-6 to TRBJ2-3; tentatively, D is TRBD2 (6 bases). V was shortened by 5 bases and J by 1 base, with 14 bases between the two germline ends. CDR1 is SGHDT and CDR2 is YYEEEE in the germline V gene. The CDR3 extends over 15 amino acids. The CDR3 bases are TGTGCCAGCAGTCCCACGGGACTTGGCACAGATACGCAGTATTTT. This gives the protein CASSPTGLGTDTQYF.